The T cell receptor (beta chain) under discussion was sequenced for a study of T cell responses to AZD1222 COVID-19 vaccine. On the study more broadly: Pooled in the analysis were second doses at about 4 or about 12 weeks. Findings of the study overall: Unmutated regions of variants are reportedly targeted by nearly half of spike-specific TCRs. Most donors were white British, females outnumbered males, and clonal diversity was possibly underestimated. The breadth and depth of Spike-specific TCRs increased once two AZD1222 doses had been given.

Repertoires were generated with immunoSEQ multiplex PCR, while TCRdb's copy carries only in-frame clones and drops some. The data show approximately 67,000 clones, 84% seen once. CDR3 length equals 15 residues. Germline-derived CDR1 and CDR2 are MNHEY and SMNVEV (reference sequence). V dropped 5 bases and J dropped 7; count of bases not matched to a gene: 11. Comment on this clone: The antigen is not known.

The sample consisted of peripheral blood, taken on day 0 of AZD1222 vaccination. The clonotype originates from an adult in good health. J is TRBJ1-5 and V is TRBV27, with TRBD1 matching over 7 bases. CDR3 nucleotide sequence: TGTGCCAGCAGTCTACACGAGGGGGCGAGACAGCCCCAGCATTTT. This codes for CASSLHEGARQPQHF.